This note documents a single TCR beta chain sequence. The antigen is not known. Libraries were prepared by immunoSEQ multiplex PCR; TCRdb keeps only in-frame clonotypes and omits some of them. The table lists approximately 330,000 clones, over 90% of them singletons, with around 5% in the top ten. These data originate in a study of brain T cells in children with intractable seizures. Findings and caveats of the study: Pre- and post-surgery blood differed in depth, so pre-surgery absences may be undersampling.

The time point is: blood from clinic visit 5 months post-surgery; TSC patient then seizure free. V lost 2 bases, J lost 6 bases, and 4 bases stayed unmatched. The CDR3 is made up of 15 amino acids. Germline-derived CDR1 and CDR2 are SGHTA and FQGTGA. Material: peripheral blood, obtained 4 to 5 months after surgery. The source is a boy less than two years old with tuberous sclerosis and intractable seizures. The chain carries TRBV7-3 and TRBJ2-1, with 10 bases identical to TRBD2. The DNA for the CDR3 is TGTGCCAGCAGCTTACTAGCGGGGGCTCCCAATGAGCAGTTCTTC. The encoded protein is CASSLLAGAPNEQFF. The variable domain in full, completed from reference TRBV7-3 and TRBJ2-1, reads GAGVSQTPSNKVTEKGKYVELRCDPISGHTALYWYRQSLGQGPEFLIYFQGTGAADDSGLPNDRFFAVRPEGSVSTLKIQRTERGDSAVYLCASSLLAGAPNEQFFGPGTRLTVL.